Shown below are 11 T cell receptor beta chains from a single sample sequenced in a study of control samples from healthy donors and cancer patients. The protocol was immunoSEQ multiplex PCR, while the TCRdb copy is restricted to in-frame clones and leaves out a portion. The sample contains around 170,000 clones, around 88% of which appear only once. The specimen was blood. These receptor sequences come from a woman aged 30 to 39 in good health.

V gene TRBV28 combines with J gene TRBJ1-2, with D uncertain. Trimming removed 2 bases from V and 1 base from J, with 5 bases in between. The CDR3 is made up of 13 amino acids. CDR1 is MDHEN and CDR2 is SYDVKM in the germline V gene. The CDR3 is CASSLGVNYGYTF. The CDR3 nucleotides read TGTGCCAGCAGTTTAGGGGTTAACTATGGCTACACCTTC.

V gene TRBV6-5 combines with J gene TRBJ1-2; D is possibly TRBD1 (6 bases). Per the germline V gene, CDR1 is MNHEY and CDR2 is SVGAGI. There are 13 residues in the CDR3. Trimming stripped 5 bases from V and 4 bases from J, with 11 bases between. The CDR3 nucleotides read TGTGCCAGCAGTACCTACAGGGTCTATGGCTACACCTTC. Its translation: CASSTYRVYGYTF.

This sequence joins TRBV28 and TRBJ1-2; tentatively, D is TRBD1 (6 bases). This CDR3 has 15 residues. Germline CDR1 and CDR2: MDHEN and SYDVKM. V dropped 5 bases and J dropped 8 bases, with 21 bases sitting between them. In DNA, the CDR3 is TGTGCCAGCAGTCCCGGGGGGGCTGGTACTATAGGCTACACCTTC. Protein sequence: CASSPGGAGTIGYTF.

This sequence joins TRBV19 and TRBJ2-5, with unresolved D. The V end was cut by 5 bases, the J end by 1 base, with 11 bases between. Per the germline V gene, CDR1 is LNHDA and CDR2 is SQIVND (reference sequence). The CDR3 is 14 amino acids. The CDR3 protein is CASSLNGFQETQYF. The CDR3, as DNA: TGTGCCAGTAGTCTCAACGGGTTCCAAGAGACCCAGTACTTC.

On this clone: The same CDR3 can be traced to other DNA sequences in this sample. The gene calls are TRBV3-1 (or the pseudogene TRBV3-2) and TRBJ2-1; TRBD2 aligns across 10 bases. Germline-derived CDR1 and CDR2 are LGHDT and YNNKEL (reference sequence). Trimming removed 0 bases from V and 3 bases from J; junction bases left unmatched: 5. There are 17 residues in the CDR3. CDR3 amino acids: CASSQDLAGVRYNEQFF. As DNA, the CDR3 is TGTGCCAGCAGCCAAGATCTAGCGGGAGTTCGCTACAATGAGCAGTTCTTC.

This clone was found once. This chain connects TRBV7-2 to TRBJ2-1; 14 bases are shared with TRBD2. This CDR3 spans 14 amino acids. V lost 5 bases to trimming and J lost 10 bases; unmatched junction nucleotides: 4. The germline V gene has CDR1 SGHTA and CDR2 FQGNSA. CDR3 protein: CASSGTSGSGEQFF. CDR3 nucleotides: TGTGCCAGCAGCGGGACTAGCGGGAGCGGGGAGCAGTTCTTC.

The table lists this clone with a few counts. The CDR3, as DNA: TGTGCCAGTAGTATCGGAGTCGGGGGGGACGGTTCACCCCTCCACTTT. It codes for CASSIGVGGDGSPLHF. The chain has TRBV19 and TRBJ1-6; tentatively, D is TRBD1 (5 bases). Trimming cost V 3 bases and J 9 bases, with 18 bases left between them. CDR1 and CDR2 from the germline V gene are LNHDA and SQIVND (reference sequence). The CDR3 extends over 16 amino acids.

The chain has TRBV5-1 and TRBJ2-1; D not certain. Between the trimmed V and J ends, which lost 3 bases and 2 bases, there was a span of 12 bases. Germline CDR1 and CDR2: SGHRS and YFSETQ. CDR3 size: 15 residues. The CDR3 DNA is TGCGCCAGCAGCTCCATCACTGCCACCTACAATGAGCAGTTCTTC. Translation gives CASSSITATYNEQFF.

This rearrangement joins TRBV20-1 to TRBJ1-4; the match to TRBD1 covers 7 bases. CDR1 and CDR2 from the germline V gene are DFQATT and SNEGSKA (reference sequence). V dropped 3 bases and J dropped 8; count of bases not matched to a gene: 6. The CDR3 is made up of 13 amino acids. CDR3 sequence reads: CSASRQGQEKLFF. The CDR3 nucleotides read TGCAGTGCTAGTAGACAGGGCCAGGAAAAACTGTTTTTT.

The chain has TRBV15 and TRBJ1-5; maybe TRBD1 (6 bases). CDR3 length: 13 residues. Trimming left V 8 bases short and J 2 bases short, with 10 bases between. The germline CDR1 and CDR2 sequences are LNHNV and YYDKDF (reference sequence). The chain's CDR3 is CATSGQRNQPQHF. CDR3 coding DNA: TGTGCCACCTCCGGACAGCGCAATCAGCCCCAGCATTTT.

The gene calls are TRBV4-1 and TRBJ1-1, with a tentative D call TRBD1 (5 bases). CDR3 length: 13 amino acids. Germline V gives CDR1 MGHRA, CDR2 YSYEKL. V lost 0 bases and J lost 9, with 11 bases in between. CDR3 region: CASSQDGALKAFF. The DNA of the CDR3 is TGCGCCAGCAGCCAAGATGGGGCACTTAAAGCTTTCTTT.